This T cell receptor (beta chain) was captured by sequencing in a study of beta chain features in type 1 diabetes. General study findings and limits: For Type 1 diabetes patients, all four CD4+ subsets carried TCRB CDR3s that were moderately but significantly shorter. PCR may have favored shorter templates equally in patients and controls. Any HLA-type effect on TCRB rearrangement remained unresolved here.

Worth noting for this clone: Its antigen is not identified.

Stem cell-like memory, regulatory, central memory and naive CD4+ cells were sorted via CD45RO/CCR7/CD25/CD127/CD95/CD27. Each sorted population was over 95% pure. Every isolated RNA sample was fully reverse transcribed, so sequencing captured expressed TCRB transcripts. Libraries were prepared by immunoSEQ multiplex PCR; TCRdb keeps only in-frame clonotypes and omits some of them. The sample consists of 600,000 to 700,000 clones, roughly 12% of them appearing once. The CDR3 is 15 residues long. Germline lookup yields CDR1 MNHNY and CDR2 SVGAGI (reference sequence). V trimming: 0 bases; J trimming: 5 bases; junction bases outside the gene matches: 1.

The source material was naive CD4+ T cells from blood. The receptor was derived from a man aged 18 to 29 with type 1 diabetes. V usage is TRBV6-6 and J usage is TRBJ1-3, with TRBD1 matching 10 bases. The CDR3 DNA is TGTGCCAGCAGTTACTCGGGACAGGGGCGAAACACCATATATTTT. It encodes CASSYSGQGRNTIYF.